This T cell receptor (beta chain) emerged from a study of cytomegalovirus exposure and HLA in healthy donors. In the study overall: The 120 or so validation repertoires were reported in a later analysis to have been generated on the same platform as the roughly 720 first-cohort repertoires.

The donors were in the roughly 130-subject validation cohort, distinct from the approximately 700-subject first cohort. Germline V lookup: CDR1 SGDLS, CDR2 YYNGEE. V was clipped by 3 bases and J by 4 bases; unmatched bases: 4. The CDR3 covers 14 residues. Clones were sequenced by immunoSEQ multiplex PCR, and TCRdb holds only the in-frame ones, with some missing. Of some 98,000 clones listed, roughly nine tenths are singletons. The genes are TRBV9 and TRBJ2-3; TRBD2 aligns across 8 bases. The source of this sequence is a woman aged 25 to 45 in good health and CMV-seronegative. What was sequenced was PBMCs. This CDR3 is CASSAGLGADTQYF. CDR3 bases: TGTGCCAGCAGCGCGGGACTAGGCGCAGATACGCAGTATTTT.